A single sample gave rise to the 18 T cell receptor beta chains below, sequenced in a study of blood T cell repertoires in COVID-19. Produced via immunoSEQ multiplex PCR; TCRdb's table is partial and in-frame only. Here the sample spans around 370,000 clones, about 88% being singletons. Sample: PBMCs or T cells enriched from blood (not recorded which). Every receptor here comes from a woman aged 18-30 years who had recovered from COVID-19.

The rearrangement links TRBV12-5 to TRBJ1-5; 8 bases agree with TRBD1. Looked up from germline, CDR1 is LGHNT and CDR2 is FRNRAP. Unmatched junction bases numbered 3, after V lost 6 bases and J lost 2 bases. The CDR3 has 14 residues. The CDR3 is CASGLQGGNQPQHF. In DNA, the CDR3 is TGTGCTAGTGGCTTACAGGGGGGCAATCAGCCCCAGCATTTT. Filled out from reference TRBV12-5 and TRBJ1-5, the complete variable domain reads DARVTQTPRHKVTEMGQEVTMRCQPILGHNTVFWYRQTMMQGLELLAYFRNRAPLDDSGMPKDRFSAEMPDATLATLKIQPSEPRDSAVYFCASGLQGGNQPQHFGDGTRLSIL.

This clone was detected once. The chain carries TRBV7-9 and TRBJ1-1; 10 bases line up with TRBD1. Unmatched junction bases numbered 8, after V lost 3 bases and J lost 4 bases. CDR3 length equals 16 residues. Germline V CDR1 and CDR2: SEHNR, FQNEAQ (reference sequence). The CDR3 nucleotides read TGTGCCAGCAGCTTCCAAGTTGACAGGGGGCTCACTGAAGCTTTCTTT. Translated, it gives CASSFQVDRGLTEAFF.

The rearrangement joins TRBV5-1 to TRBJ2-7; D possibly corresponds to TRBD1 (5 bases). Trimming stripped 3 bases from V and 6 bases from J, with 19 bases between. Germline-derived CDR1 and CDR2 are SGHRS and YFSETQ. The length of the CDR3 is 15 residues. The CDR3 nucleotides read TGCGCCAGCAGCTCCCAGGGTCTCGGGCTAGGCGAGCAGTACTTC. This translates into CASSSQGLGLGEQYF.

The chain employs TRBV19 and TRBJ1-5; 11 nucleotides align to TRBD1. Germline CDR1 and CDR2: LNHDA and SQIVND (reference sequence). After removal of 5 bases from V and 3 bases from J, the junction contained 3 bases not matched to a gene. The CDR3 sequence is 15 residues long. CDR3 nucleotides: TGTGCCAGTAGTGGGGGACAGGGGGACAATCAGCCCCAGCATTTT. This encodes CASSGGQGDNQPQHF. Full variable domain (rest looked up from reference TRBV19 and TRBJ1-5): DGGITQSPKYLFRKEGQNVTLSCEQNLNHDAMYWYRQDPGQGLRLIYYSQIVNDFQKGDIAEGYSVSREKKESFPLTVTSAQKNPTAFYLCASSGGQGDNQPQHFGDGTRLSIL.

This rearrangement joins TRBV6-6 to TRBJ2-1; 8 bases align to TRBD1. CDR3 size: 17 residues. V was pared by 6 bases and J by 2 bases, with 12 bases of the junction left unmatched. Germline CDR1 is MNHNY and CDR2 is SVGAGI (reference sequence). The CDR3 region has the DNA TGTGCCAGCAGGCGAGGGGTGGACAGGGCCCCCTACAATGAGCAGTTCTTC. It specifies CASRRGVDRAPYNEQFF.

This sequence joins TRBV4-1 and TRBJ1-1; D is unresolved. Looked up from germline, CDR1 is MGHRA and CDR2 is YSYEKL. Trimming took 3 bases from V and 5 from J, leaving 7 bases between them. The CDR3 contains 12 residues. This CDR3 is CASSHDMTEAFF. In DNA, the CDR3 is TGCGCCAGCAGCCATGACATGACTGAAGCTTTCTTT.

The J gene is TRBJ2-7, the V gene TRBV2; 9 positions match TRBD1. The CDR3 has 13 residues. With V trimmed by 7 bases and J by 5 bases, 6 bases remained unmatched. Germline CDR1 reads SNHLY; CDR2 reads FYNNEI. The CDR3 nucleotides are TGTGCCAGCACTTTAAGGGACAGGGACGAGCAGTACTTC. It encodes CASTLRDRDEQYF.

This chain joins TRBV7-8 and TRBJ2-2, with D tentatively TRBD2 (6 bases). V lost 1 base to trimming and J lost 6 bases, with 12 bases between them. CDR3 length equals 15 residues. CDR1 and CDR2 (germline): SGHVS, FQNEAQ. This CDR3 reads CASSLGTGGAGELFF. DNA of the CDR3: TGTGCCAGCAGCTTAGGTACTGGCGGGGCCGGGGAGCTGTTTTTT.

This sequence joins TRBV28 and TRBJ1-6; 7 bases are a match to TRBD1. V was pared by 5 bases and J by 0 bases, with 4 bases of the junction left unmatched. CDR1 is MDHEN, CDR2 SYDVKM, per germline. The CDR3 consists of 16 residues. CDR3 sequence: CASSKDRSSYNSPLHF. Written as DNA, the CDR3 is TGTGCCAGCAGTAAGGACAGGAGCTCCTATAATTCACCCCTCCACTTT.

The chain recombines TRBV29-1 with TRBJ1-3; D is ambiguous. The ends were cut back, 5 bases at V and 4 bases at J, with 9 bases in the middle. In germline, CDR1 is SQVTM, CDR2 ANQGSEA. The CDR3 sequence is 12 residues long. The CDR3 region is CSVQTTGNTIYF. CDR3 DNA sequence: TGCAGCGTTCAAACGACAGGAAACACCATATATTTT.

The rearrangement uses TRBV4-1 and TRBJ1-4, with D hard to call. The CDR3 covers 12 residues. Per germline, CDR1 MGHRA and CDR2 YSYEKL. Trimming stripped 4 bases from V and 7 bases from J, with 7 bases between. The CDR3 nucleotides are TGCGCCAGCAGCCCCCCCCTTGAAAAACTGTTTTTT. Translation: CASSPPLEKLFF.

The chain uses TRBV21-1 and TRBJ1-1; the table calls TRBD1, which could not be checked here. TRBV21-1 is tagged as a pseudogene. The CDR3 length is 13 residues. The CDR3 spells CASSRGRRTEAFF. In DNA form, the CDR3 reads TGTGCCAGCAGCAGGGGGCGAAGAACTGAAGCTTTCTTT.

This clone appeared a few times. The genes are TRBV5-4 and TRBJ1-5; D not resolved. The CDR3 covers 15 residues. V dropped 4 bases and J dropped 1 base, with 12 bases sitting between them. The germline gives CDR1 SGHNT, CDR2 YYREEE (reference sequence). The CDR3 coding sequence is TGTGCCAGCAGCATGGATGCCGGGAGCAATCAGCCCCAGCATTTT. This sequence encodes CASSMDAGSNQPQHF.

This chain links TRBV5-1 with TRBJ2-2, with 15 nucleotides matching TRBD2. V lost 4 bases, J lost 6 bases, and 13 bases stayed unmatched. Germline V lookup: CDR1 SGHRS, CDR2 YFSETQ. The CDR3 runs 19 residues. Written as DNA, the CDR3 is TGCGCCAGCAGCCTTTGGACTAGCGGGGGGGCCAGAGGCGCCGGGGAGCTGTTTTTT. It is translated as CASSLWTSGGARGAGELFF.

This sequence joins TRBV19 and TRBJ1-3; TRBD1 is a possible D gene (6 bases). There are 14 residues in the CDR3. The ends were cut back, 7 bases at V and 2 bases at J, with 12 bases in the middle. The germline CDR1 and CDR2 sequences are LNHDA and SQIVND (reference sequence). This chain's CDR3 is CASTIGQPGNTIYF. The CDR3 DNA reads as TGTGCCAGTACCATTGGACAGCCTGGAAACACCATATATTTT.

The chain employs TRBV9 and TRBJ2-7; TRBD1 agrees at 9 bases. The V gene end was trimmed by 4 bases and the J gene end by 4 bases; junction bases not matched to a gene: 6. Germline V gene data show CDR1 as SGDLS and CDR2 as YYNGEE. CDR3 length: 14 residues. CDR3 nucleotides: TGTGCCAGCAGCCATCGGGACAGGGAATACGAGCAGTACTTC. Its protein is CASSHRDREYEQYF.

In DNA, the CDR3 is TGTGCCAGCACCCCGCGGGGCAGTTGGGAAAAACTGTTTTTT. Translated, it gives CASTPRGSWEKLFF. The chain couples TRBV2 to TRBJ1-4; D possibly corresponds to TRBD1 (5 bases). The CDR3 spans 14 residues. V lost 7 bases and J 8 bases, leaving 17 bases between the germline ends. The germline CDR1 and CDR2 sequences are SNHLY and FYNNEI.

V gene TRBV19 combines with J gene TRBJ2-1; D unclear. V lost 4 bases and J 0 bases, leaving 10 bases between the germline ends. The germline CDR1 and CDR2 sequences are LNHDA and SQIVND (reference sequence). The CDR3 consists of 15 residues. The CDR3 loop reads CASSNGQSSYNEQFF. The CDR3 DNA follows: TGTGCCAGTAGTAATGGGCAGAGCTCCTACAATGAGCAGTTCTTC.